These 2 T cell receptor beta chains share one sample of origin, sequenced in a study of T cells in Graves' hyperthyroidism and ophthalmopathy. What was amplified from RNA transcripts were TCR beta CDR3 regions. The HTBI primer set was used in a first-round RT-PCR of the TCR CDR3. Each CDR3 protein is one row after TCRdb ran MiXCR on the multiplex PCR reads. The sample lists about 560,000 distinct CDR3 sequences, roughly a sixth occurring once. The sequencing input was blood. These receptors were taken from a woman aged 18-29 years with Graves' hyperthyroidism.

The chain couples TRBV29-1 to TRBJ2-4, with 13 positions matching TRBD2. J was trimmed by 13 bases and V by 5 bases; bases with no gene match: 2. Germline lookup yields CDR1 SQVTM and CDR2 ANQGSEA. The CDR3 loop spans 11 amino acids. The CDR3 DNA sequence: TGCAGCGTTAGACTAGCGGGAGGACAGTACTTC. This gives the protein CSVRLAGGQYF.

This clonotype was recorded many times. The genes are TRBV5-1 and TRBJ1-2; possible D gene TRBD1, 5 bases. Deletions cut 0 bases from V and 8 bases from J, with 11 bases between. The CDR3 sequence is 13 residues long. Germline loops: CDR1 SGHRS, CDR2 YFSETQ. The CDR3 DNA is TGCGCCAGCAGCTTGGTGGGCAGGGACGGCTACACCTTC. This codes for CASSLVGRDGYTF.